A single sample is the source of the 25 T cell receptor beta chains below, sequenced in a study of T cells after posttransplantation cyclophosphamide. Profiled with immunoSEQ multiplex PCR; TCRdb holds only in-frame clones, not every one. Here the sample spans 15,000 to 20,000 clones, 80% to 90% being singletons. Control samples came 1 year after myeloablative marrow transplants with methotrexate plus calcineurin inhibitor. This specimen was PBMCs, taken 430 to 450 days after allogeneic stem cell transplant with calcineurin inhibitor and methotrexate. The receptors here all came from a male patient younger than 45 who received an allogeneic stem cell transplant from an unrelated donor, was CMV-positive, and had acute and chronic GVHD. Some T cells may possibly be graft donor cells.

The J gene is TRBJ2-5, the V gene TRBV5-4; TRBD1 is a possible D gene (5 bases). The CDR3 loop spans 14 amino acids. In germline, CDR1 is SGHNT, CDR2 YYREEE (reference sequence). The ends were cut back, 2 bases at V and 2 bases at J, with 10 bases in the middle. The CDR3 loop reads CASSLGAKQETQYF. DNA for the CDR3: TGTGCCAGCAGCTTAGGGGCGAAACAAGAGACCCAGTACTTC.

As DNA, the CDR3 is TGTGCCATCAGGTCACAGGGGAGTTACACTGAAGCTTTCTTT. This encodes CAIRSQGSYTEAFF. The rearrangement links TRBV10-3 to TRBJ1-1; TRBD1 aligns across 7 bases. V was pared by 6 bases and J by 3 bases, with 7 bases of the junction left unmatched. CDR3 length: 14 residues. CDR1 and CDR2 (germline): ENHRY, SYGVKD.

This clone was counted only a few times. The chain joins TRBV5-1 to TRBJ1-1; D is perhaps TRBD1 (6 bases). This CDR3 is 13 amino acids long. CDR1 SGHRS and CDR2 YFSETQ come from the germline V gene. V gave up 4 bases and J gave up 4 bases, with 11 bases separating them. CDR3 bases: TGCGCCAGCAGCCTACAGGGACCCACTGAAGCTTTCTTT. Translating gives CASSLQGPTEAFF.

The chain combines TRBV29-1 with TRBJ2-1, with D perhaps matching TRBD2 (6 bases). This CDR3 spans 15 amino acids. The germline gives CDR1 SQVTM, CDR2 ANQGSEA. The V end was cut by 1 base, the J end by 4 bases, with 14 bases between. The CDR3 reads CSVEGTGLDYNEQFF. The CDR3 DNA reads as TGCAGCGTTGAAGGAACGGGACTCGATTACAATGAGCAGTTCTTC.

V gene TRBV7-9 combines with J gene TRBJ2-7; 9 bases line up with TRBD1. This CDR3 spans 15 amino acids. The J segment lost 7 bases and the V segment lost 5 bases, leaving 12 bases of the junction unmatched. Germline values: CDR1 SEHNR, CDR2 FQNEAQ (reference sequence). CDR3 in DNA: TGTGCCAGCAGCCAGCAAACAGGGGGCTTAAGGGAGCAGTACTTC. Amino acids: CASSQQTGGLREQYF.

This clone is deemed medium-sized. The chain carries TRBV19 and TRBJ2-7; a possible D gene is TRBD1 (6 bases). Looked up from germline, CDR1 is LNHDA and CDR2 is SQIVND (reference sequence). V was trimmed by 3 bases and J by 4 bases, leaving 10 bases between them. CDR3 size: 13 residues. The CDR3 bases are TGTGCCAGTAGTATCGACAGGCTGTACGAGCAGTACTTC. It is translated as CASSIDRLYEQYF.

The chain combines TRBV14 with TRBJ2-5, with TRBD2 identical over 9 bases. V shed 6 bases, J shed 4 bases, and the junction held 9 bases outside the gene matches. Germline lookup yields CDR1 SGHDN and CDR2 FVKESK. The CDR3 runs 15 residues. CDR3 loop: CASSQGLAPPETQYF. The CDR3 DNA reads TGTGCCAGCAGTCAGGGACTAGCTCCCCCAGAGACCCAGTACTTC. Filled out from reference TRBV14 and TRBJ2-5, the complete variable domain reads EAGVTQFPSHSVIEKGQTVTLRCDPISGHDNLYWYRRVMGKEIKFLLHFVKESKQDESGMPNNRFLAERTGGTYSTLKVQPAELEDSGVYFCASSQGLAPPETQYFGPGTRLLVL.

As to this clone: Here the CDR3 omits its conserved ending phenylalanine or tryptophan, so a read error is the likely source. The DNA is omitted, as the CDR3 cannot be located on it reliably, and the CDR3 follows TCRdb's listing. CDR3 region: CASRVTSQFSG. The V call is TRBV10-1, the J call TRBJ2-7; the table assigns TRBD2, which was not confirmed against the DNA. Germline V CDR1 and CDR2: WNHNN, SYGVQD (reference sequence). Inclusive of both ends, the CDR3 amounts to 11 amino acids.

The chain carries TRBV29-1 and TRBJ1-2, with 7 bases identical to TRBD1. The V segment lost 6 bases and the J segment 3 bases; nucleotides outside the gene matches: 4. The CDR3 spans 12 residues. Germline V gives CDR1 SQVTM, CDR2 ANQGSEA. The CDR3 DNA reads as TGCAGCGTCCCGACAGGGTACTATGGCTACACCTTC. This translates into CSVPTGYYGYTF.

This clone was counted between two and nine times. This chain uses TRBV12-5 with TRBJ1-3; D is ambiguous. The germline V gene has CDR1 LGHNT and CDR2 FRNRAP. The CDR3 has 12 amino acids. V was pared by 8 bases and J by 4 bases, with 9 bases between. The CDR3 DNA reads as TGTGCTAGTCAATCTGAGGGAAACACCATATATTTT. It encodes CASQSEGNTIYF.

As DNA, the CDR3 is TGTGCCAGCAGCTTCCCCGGGACAGGGGCGGCCGAGCAGTACTTC. As protein: CASSFPGTGAAEQYF. The V and J genes are TRBV11-2 and TRBJ2-7; TRBD1 matches 10 bases. The CDR3 contains 15 residues. V was clipped by 3 bases and J by 6 bases; unmatched bases: 8. The germline V gene has CDR1 SGHAT and CDR2 FQNNGV. Drawing the rest from reference TRBV11-2 and TRBJ2-7, the complete variable domain is EAGVAQSPRYKIIEKRQSVAFWCNPISGHATLYWYQQILGQGPKLLIQFQNNGVVDDSQLPKDRFSAERLKGVDSTLKIQPAKLEDSAVYLCASSFPGTGAAEQYFGPGTRLTVT.

This chain links TRBV6-5 with TRBJ1-1; 7 bases are shared with TRBD1. Trimming cost V 7 bases and J 5 bases; bases outside gene matches: 13. The germline gives CDR1 MNHEY, CDR2 SVGAGI. CDR3 size: 15 residues. CDR3 sequence reads: CASTKTADRITEAFF. DNA for the CDR3: TGTGCCAGCACCAAAACTGCGGACAGGATAACTGAAGCTTTCTTT.

J is TRBJ1-5 and V is TRBV4-3, with 7 bases matching TRBD1. CDR1 is LGHNA and CDR2 is YSLEER in the germline V gene. Germline trimming cut 0 bases from V and 4 bases from J; bases unmatched to any gene: 3. The CDR3 is made up of 15 amino acids. The CDR3 bases are TGCGCCAGCAGCCAAGATCGGGACAGAAATCAGCCCCAGCATTTT. Amino acids: CASSQDRDRNQPQHF.

The J gene is TRBJ2-3, the V gene TRBV2; 12 bases align to TRBD2. J lost 4 bases, V lost 6 bases, and 5 bases had no gene match. This CDR3 is 15 amino acids long. Looked up from germline, CDR1 is SNHLY and CDR2 is FYNNEI. CDR3 amino acids: CASRQLAGGADTQYF. CDR3 nucleotide sequence: TGTGCCAGCAGGCAACTAGCGGGGGGTGCAGATACGCAGTATTTT.

This clone is a singleton in its sample. In nucleotides, the CDR3 is TGCGCCAGCAGCCGAGGACTTACCTACGAGCAGTACTTC. It encodes CASSRGLTYEQYF. The chain employs TRBV4-3 and TRBJ2-7, with TRBD2 as a possible D gene (5 bases). V dropped 4 bases and J dropped 2 bases, with 9 bases sitting between them. From germline, CDR1 is LGHNA and CDR2 YSLEER. The CDR3 has 13 residues.

The V and J genes are TRBV5-4 and TRBJ2-5, with 10 bases fitting TRBD2. The germline CDR1 and CDR2 sequences are SGHNT and YYREEE (reference sequence). CDR3 length: 16 residues. V was pared by 3 bases and J by 2 bases, with 7 bases of the junction left unmatched. CDR3: CASSSGLAPGQETQYF. DNA of the CDR3: TGTGCCAGCAGCTCGGGACTAGCGCCAGGGCAAGAGACCCAGTACTTC. Combining the CDR3 with reference TRBV5-4 and TRBJ2-5 gives the whole variable domain ETGVTQSPTHLIKTRGQQVTLRCSSQSGHNTVSWYQQALGQGPQFIFQYYREEENGRGNFPPRFSGLQFPNYSSELNVNALELDDSALYLCASSSGLAPGQETQYFGPGTRLLVL.

The chain joins TRBV20-1 to TRBJ2-7; a weak D match, TRBD2 (5 bases). The CDR3 has 11 amino acids. V was clipped by 5 bases and J by 4 bases, with 9 bases between them. The V gene's germline CDR1 is DFQATT and CDR2 SNEGSKA (reference sequence). The CDR3 loop is CSAGEMYEQYF. As DNA, the CDR3 is TGCAGTGCTGGGGAGATGTACGAGCAGTACTTC.

This clone has just one count. The chain combines TRBV14 with TRBJ2-7; D perhaps matches TRBD1 (6 bases). There are 15 residues in the CDR3. Trimming cost V 5 bases and J 0 bases, with 14 bases left between them. The germline gives CDR1 SGHDN, CDR2 FVKESK. The CDR3 bases are TGTGCCAGCAGCTTGACTTTGGACAGCTCCTACGAGCAGTACTTC. This codes for CASSLTLDSSYEQYF.

This rearrangement joins TRBV5-6 to TRBJ1-4; TRBD1 aligns across 7 bases. With V trimmed by 2 bases and J by 6 bases, 16 bases remained unmatched. This CDR3 has 18 residues. Per the germline V gene, CDR1 is SGHDT and CDR2 is YYEEEE. CDR3 bases: TGTGCCAGCAGCTTATCCGGTGGGGCGGGACAGTGGTATGAAAAACTGTTTTTT. Translated, it gives CASSLSGGAGQWYEKLFF.

The chain recombines TRBV7-6 with TRBJ2-2; 11 bases agree with TRBD2. CDR3 size: 18 residues. The germline V gene has CDR1 SGHVS and CDR2 FNYEAQ. The V gene end was trimmed by 6 bases and the J gene end by 4 bases; junction bases not matched to a gene: 13. CDR3 nucleotides: TGTGCCAGCAGGACAGAACCCGGGACTAGCGGATTCACCGGGGAGCTGTTTTTT. This codes for CASRTEPGTSGFTGELFF.

The rearrangement uses TRBV2 and TRBJ2-1; 8 bases align to TRBD2. This CDR3 is built from 17 residues. CDR1 SNHLY and CDR2 FYNNEI come from the germline V gene. J gave up 9 bases and V 0 bases, and 13 bases lay outside the gene matches. The CDR3: CASSEALPGGPRGEQFF. The CDR3 bases are TGTGCCAGCAGTGAAGCGCTTCCGGGGGGGCCGAGGGGTGAGCAGTTCTTC.

This chain connects TRBV6-1 to TRBJ2-7, with D unresolved. Trimming took off 5 bases at V and 3 bases at J, with 8 bases between the two ends. CDR1 is MNHNS, CDR2 SASEGT, per germline. The CDR3 extends over 12 amino acids. The CDR3 reads CASSSTVYEQYF. CDR3 coding DNA: TGTGCCAGCAGTTCAACAGTCTACGAGCAGTACTTC.

The chain links TRBV4-3 to TRBJ1-2; 7 nucleotides match TRBD1. J lost 2 bases, V lost 0 bases, and 9 bases had no gene match. This CDR3 has 17 amino acids. Germline V lookup: CDR1 LGHNA, CDR2 YSLEER. For the CDR3, the DNA is TGCGCCAGCAGCCAAGATCTATATGGGGACAGCAACTATGGCTACACCTTC. It translates to CASSQDLYGDSNYGYTF.

The V gene is TRBV4-3, the J gene TRBJ2-5; TRBD2 agrees at 7 bases. Trimming at V came to 3 bases and at J to 0 bases, leaving 13 bases not matched to a gene. The germline gives CDR1 LGHNA, CDR2 YSLEER. The CDR3 contains 18 residues. In DNA, the CDR3 is TGCGCCAGCAGCCAGAGACTAGCAGGAGGGGTGTACCAAGAGACCCAGTACTTC. Translation gives CASSQRLAGGVYQETQYF.

The J gene is TRBJ1-5, the V gene TRBV6-4; unclear D gene. Germline CDR1 MRHNA, CDR2 SNTAGT. Deletions cut 4 bases from V and 4 bases from J, with 8 bases between. The CDR3 totals 13 residues. The CDR3 loop is CASSAEVNQPQHF. As DNA, the CDR3 is TGTGCCAGCAGTGCCGAGGTAAATCAGCCCCAGCATTTT.